This entry is about one T cell receptor (beta chain). This sample is drawn from a study of blood T cell repertoires in COVID-19. Some clones are missing from TCRdb's copy, which holds only in-frame ones; the method was immunoSEQ multiplex PCR. Here the sample spans under 200,000 clones, more than 85% being singletons. Deletions cut 5 bases from V and 2 bases from J, with 10 bases between. The germline V gene encodes CDR1 SGHTA and CDR2 FQGNSA. The CDR3 extends over 14 amino acids. The sample consisted of peripheral blood. The chain uses TRBV7-2 and TRBJ1-3; D possibly corresponds to TRBD1 (6 bases). The TCR comes from a man aged 60-69 years with COVID-19, enrolled during active disease. The CDR3 coding sequence is TGTGCCAGCAGCCAAGGGACAACTGGAAACACCATATATTTT. Its translation is CASSQGTTGNTIYF.